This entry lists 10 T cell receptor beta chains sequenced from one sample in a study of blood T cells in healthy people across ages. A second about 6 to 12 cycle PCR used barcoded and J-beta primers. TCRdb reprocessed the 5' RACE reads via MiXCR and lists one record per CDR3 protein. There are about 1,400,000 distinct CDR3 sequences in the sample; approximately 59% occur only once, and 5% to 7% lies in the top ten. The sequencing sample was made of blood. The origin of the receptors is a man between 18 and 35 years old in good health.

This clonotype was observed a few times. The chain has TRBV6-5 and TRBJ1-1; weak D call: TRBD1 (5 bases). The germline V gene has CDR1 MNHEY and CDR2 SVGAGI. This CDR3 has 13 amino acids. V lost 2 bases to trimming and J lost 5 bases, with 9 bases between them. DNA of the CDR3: TGTGCCAGCAGTTACGGGGGGAGGACTGAAGCTTTCTTT. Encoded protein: CASSYGGRTEAFF.

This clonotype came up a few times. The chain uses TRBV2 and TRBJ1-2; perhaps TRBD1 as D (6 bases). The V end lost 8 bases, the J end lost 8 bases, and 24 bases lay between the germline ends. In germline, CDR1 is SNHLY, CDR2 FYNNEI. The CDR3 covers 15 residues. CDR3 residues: CASQEGVRGRYGYTF. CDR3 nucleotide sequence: TGTGCCAGCCAAGAGGGAGTCAGGGGAAGATACGGCTACACCTTC.

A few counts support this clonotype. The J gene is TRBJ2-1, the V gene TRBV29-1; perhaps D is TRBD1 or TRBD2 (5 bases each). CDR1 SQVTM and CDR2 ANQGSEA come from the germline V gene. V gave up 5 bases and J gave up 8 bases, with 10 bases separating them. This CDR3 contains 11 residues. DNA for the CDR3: TGCAGCGTTATCTGGGGGTATGAGCAGTTCTTC. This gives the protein CSVIWGYEQFF.

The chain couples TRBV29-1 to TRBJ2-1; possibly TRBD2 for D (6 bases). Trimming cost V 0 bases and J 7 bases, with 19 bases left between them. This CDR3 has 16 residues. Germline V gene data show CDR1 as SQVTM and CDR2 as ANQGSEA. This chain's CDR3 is CSVEDKEGRGWNEQFF. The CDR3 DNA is TGCAGCGTTGAAGATAAGGAGGGGAGAGGTTGGAATGAGCAGTTCTTC.

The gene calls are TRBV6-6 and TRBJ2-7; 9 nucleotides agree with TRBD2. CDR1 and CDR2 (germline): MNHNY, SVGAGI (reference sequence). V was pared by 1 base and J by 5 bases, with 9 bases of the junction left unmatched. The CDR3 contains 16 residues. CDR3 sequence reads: CASSYFISGSRDEQYF. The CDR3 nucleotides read TGTGCCAGCAGTTACTTTATTAGCGGGAGTCGGGACGAGCAGTACTTC.

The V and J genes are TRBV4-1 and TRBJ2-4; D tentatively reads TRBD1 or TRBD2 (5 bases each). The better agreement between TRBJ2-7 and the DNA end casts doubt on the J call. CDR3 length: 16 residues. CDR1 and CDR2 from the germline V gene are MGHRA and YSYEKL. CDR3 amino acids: CASSHPGAGKTYEQYF. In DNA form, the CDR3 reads TGCGCCAGCAGCCACCCCGGGGCAGGTAAAACCTACGAGCAGTACTTC.

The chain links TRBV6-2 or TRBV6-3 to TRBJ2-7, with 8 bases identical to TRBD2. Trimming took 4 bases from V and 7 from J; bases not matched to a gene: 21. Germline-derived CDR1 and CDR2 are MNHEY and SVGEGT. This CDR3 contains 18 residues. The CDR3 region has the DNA TGTGCCAGCAGTTTCCCCCCGTACACTAGCGGTGTAGACAATGAGCAGTACTTC. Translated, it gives CASSFPPYTSGVDNEQYF.

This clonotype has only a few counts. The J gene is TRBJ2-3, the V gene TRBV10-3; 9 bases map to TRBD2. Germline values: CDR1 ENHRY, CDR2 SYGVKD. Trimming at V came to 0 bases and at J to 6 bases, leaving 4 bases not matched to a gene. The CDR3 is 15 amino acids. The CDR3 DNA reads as TGTGCCATCAGTGAGTCGGCTAGCGGGGTGGATACGCAGTATTTT. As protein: CAISESASGVDTQYF.

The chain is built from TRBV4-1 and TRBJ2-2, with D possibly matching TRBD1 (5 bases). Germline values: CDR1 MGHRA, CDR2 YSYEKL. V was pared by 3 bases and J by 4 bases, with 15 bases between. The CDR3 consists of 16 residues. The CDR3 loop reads CASSQIQGRSTGELFF. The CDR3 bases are TGCGCCAGCAGCCAGATTCAGGGTAGGAGCACCGGGGAGCTGTTTTTT.

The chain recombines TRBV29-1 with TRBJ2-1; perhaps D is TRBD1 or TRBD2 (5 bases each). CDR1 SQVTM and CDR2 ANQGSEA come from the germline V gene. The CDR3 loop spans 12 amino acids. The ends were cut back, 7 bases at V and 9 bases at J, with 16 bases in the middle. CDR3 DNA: TGCAGCGCCGGGGCGTTCGATGGTGAGCAGTTCTTC. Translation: CSAGAFDGEQFF.